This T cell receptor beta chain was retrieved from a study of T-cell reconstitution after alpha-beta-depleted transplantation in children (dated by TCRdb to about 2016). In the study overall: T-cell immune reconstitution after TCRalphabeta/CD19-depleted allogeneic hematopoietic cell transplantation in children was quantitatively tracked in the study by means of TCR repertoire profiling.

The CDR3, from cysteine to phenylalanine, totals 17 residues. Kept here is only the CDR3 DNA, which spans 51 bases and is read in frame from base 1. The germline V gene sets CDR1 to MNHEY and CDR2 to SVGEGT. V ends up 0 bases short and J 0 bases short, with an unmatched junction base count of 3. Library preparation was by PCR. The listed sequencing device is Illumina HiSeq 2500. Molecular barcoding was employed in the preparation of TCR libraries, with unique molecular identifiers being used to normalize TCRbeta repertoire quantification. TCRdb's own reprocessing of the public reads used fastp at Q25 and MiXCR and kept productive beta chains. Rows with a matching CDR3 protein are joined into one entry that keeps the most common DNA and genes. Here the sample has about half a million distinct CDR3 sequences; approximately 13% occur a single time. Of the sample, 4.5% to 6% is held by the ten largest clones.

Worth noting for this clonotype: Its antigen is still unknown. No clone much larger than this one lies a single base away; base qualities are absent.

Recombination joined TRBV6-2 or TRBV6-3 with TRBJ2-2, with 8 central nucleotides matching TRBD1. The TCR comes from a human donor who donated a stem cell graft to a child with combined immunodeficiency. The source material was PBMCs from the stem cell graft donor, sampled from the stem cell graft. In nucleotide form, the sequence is TGTGCCAGCAGTTACTCCTCAGGGGGCGCGAACACCGGGGAGCTGTTTTTT. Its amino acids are CASSYSSGGANTGELFF.